This T cell receptor (beta chain) was identified in a study of CD8+ T cells in alopecia areata. Regarding treatment: oral pan-JAK inhibitor, 5-10 mg twice daily. With 2 bases removed from V and 2 bases from J, the gap between germline ends came to 0 bases. The germline V gene encodes CDR1 SGHRS and CDR2 YFSETQ. The CDR3 is made up of 11 amino acids. Overall study results and limits: TCRs were shared less clearly across patients than in mice, possibly for HLA-related reasons. While tofacitinib was given, many expanded lesional clones persisted in scalp and blood. As there was one nonresponder, how baseline CD8+ expansion relates to response remains uncertain.

This clone was detected only a few times. Its target is unknown. RNA extraction was followed by reverse transcription into cDNA, which acted as the sequencing template. Measured with immunoSEQ multiplex PCR; TCRdb has only the in-frame clones, and not every one. The data show approximately 280,000 clones, with more than 45% seen just once and about 1.8% held by the top ten. The source was CD4+ T cells sorted from blood, collected at week 24, from a patient treated with tofacitinib. This receptor was obtained from a human donor with alopecia areata. V usage is TRBV5-1 and J usage is TRBJ2-3; D is uncertain. The CDR3 nucleotides are TGCGCCAGCAGCTTCACAGATACGCAGTATTTT. Translation: CASSFTDTQYF.